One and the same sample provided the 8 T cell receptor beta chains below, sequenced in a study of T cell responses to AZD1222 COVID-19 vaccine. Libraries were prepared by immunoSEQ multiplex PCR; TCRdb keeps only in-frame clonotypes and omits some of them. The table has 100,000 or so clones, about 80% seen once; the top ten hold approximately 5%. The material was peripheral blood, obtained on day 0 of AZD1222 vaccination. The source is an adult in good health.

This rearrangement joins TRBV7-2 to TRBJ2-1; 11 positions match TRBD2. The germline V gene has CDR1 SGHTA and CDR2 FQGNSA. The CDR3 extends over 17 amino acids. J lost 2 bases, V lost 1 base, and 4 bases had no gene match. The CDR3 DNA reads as TGTGCCAGCAGCTTAGATAGCGGGGGGGGACCCTACAATGAGCAGTTCTTC. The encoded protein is CASSLDSGGGPYNEQFF.

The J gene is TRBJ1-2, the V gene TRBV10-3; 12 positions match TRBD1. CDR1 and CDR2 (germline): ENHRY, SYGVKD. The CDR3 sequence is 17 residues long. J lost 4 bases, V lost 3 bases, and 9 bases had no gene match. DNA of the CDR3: TGTGCCATCAGTGACCGGGACAGGGGGCGCTCCGGCTATGGCTACACCTTC. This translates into CAISDRDRGRSGYGYTF.

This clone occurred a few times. CDR3 sequence: CASSRPGHLSPSYNEQFF. CDR3 in DNA: TGTGCCAGCAGCCGACCGGGACACCTAAGTCCCTCCTACAATGAGCAGTTCTTC. This sequence joins TRBV7-9 and TRBJ2-1; D is possibly TRBD1 (6 bases). The germline V and J ends were trimmed by 5 bases and 0 bases, with 20 bases remaining between them. The CDR3 covers 18 residues. CDR1 is SEHNR, CDR2 FQNEAQ, per germline (reference sequence).

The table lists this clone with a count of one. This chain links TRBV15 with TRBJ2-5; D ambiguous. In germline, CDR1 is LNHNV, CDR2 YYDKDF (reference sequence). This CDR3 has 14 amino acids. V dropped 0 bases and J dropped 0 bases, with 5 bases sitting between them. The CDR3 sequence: CATSRETYQETQYF. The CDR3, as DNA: TGTGCCACCAGCAGAGAGACATACCAAGAGACCCAGTACTTC.

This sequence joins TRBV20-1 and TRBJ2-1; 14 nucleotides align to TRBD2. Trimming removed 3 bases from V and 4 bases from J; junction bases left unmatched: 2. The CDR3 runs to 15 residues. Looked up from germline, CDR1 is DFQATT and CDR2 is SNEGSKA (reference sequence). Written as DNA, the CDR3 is TGCAGTGCTAGTAGACTAGCGGGGGGGTACAATGAGCAGTTCTTC. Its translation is CSASRLAGGYNEQFF.

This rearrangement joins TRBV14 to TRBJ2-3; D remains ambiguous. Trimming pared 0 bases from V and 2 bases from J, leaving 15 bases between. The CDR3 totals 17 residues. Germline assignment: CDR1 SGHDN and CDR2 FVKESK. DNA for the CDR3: TGTGCCAGCAGCCAAGATTCGATTGACCCCATCACAGATACGCAGTATTTT. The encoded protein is CASSQDSIDPITDTQYF.

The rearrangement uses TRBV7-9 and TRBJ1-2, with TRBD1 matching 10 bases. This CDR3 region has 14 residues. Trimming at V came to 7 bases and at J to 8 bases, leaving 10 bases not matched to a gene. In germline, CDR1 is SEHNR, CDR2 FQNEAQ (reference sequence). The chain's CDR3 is CASTNRGTGEGYTF. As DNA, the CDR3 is TGTGCCAGCACCAACCGCGGGACAGGGGAAGGCTACACCTTC.

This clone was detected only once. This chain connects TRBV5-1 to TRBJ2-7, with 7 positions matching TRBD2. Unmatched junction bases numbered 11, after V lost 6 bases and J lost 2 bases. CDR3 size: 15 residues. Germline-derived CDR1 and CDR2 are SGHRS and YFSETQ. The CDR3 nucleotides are TGCGCCAGCACCTTCTGGGGGGGAGAAACCTACGAGCAGTACTTC. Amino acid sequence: CASTFWGGETYEQYF.